Given below is one T cell receptor beta chain in context. This record belongs to a study of blood T cell repertoires in COVID-19. As for the study in general: T cells, B-cell-depleted T cells, or PBMCs provided the cDNA or gDNA that served as material.

Between the trimmed V and J ends, which lost 4 bases and 4 bases, there was a span of 5 bases. Germline V gene data show CDR1 as GTSNPN and CDR2 as SVGIG (reference sequence). The CDR3 spans 12 residues. Produced via immunoSEQ multiplex PCR; TCRdb's table is partial and in-frame only. The sample holds under 250,000 clones, approximately 83% seen once. This chain joins TRBV30 and TRBJ1-6; weak D call: TRBD1 (5 bases). Sequencing was done on a sample of peripheral blood. The clonotype originates from a woman between 35 and 50 years old with active or convalescent COVID-19. For the CDR3, the DNA is TGTGCCTGGACAGGGTATAATTCACCCCTCCACTTT. Encoded protein: CAWTGYNSPLHF. Based on the CDR3 plus reference TRBV30 and TRBJ1-6, the full variable domain is SQTIHQWPATLVQPVGSPLSLECTVEGTSNPNLYWYRQAAGRGLQLLFYSVGIGQISSEVPQNLSASRPQDRQFILSSKKLLLSDSGFYLCAWTGYNSPLHFGNGTRLTVT.